These 28 T cell receptor beta chains were all obtained from the same sample, sequenced in a study of T cell changes during pregnancy in multiple sclerosis. Libraries were prepared by immunoSEQ multiplex PCR; TCRdb keeps only in-frame clonotypes and omits some of them. The repertoire holds about 59,000 clones, with more than 75% as singletons. Input material: peripheral blood from another person, used as feeder cells. These receptor sequences come from a human donor whose cells served as feeder cells for cultures in a pregnancy study.

This chain links TRBV2 with TRBJ1-5; TRBD1 matches 9 bases. The length of the CDR3 is 15 residues. V trimming: 6 bases; J trimming: 4 bases; junction bases outside the gene matches: 7. CDR1 and CDR2 (germline): SNHLY, FYNNEI. This CDR3 is CASRGQGLLNQPQHF. The CDR3 region has the DNA TGTGCCAGCAGGGGACAGGGTCTCCTTAATCAGCCCCAGCATTTT.

V usage is TRBV6-1 and J usage is TRBJ1-2; a weak D match, TRBD1 (5 bases). V was pared by 3 bases and J by 3 bases, with 11 bases between. Germline CDR1 is MNHNS and CDR2 is SASEGT. The CDR3 totals 14 residues. Written as DNA, the CDR3 is TGTGCCAGCAGTGAGTCAGGGATATACTATGGCTACACCTTC. Protein sequence: CASSESGIYYGYTF.

This chain connects TRBV5-6 to TRBJ2-5; TRBD2 aligns across 13 bases. The V gene's germline CDR1 is SGHDT and CDR2 YYEEEE. V was pared by 3 bases and J by 3 bases, with 8 bases of the junction left unmatched. The length of the CDR3 is 17 residues. The CDR3 reads CASSWKTGTSGKETQYF. The CDR3 region has the DNA TGTGCCAGCAGCTGGAAGACCGGGACTAGCGGGAAAGAGACCCAGTACTTC. The entire variable domain, with the rest obtained from reference TRBV5-6 and TRBJ2-5, is as follows: DAGVTQSPTHLIKTRGQQVTLRCSPKSGHDTVSWYQQALGQGPQFIFQYYEEEERQRGNFPDRFSGHQFPNYSSELNVNALLLGDSALYLCASSWKTGTSGKETQYFGPGTRLLVL.

The chain combines TRBV29-1 with TRBJ2-3; 14 bases are a match to TRBD2. Germline trimming cut 6 bases from V and 6 bases from J; bases unmatched to any gene: 8. The V gene's germline CDR1 is SQVTM and CDR2 ANQGSEA. There are 15 residues in the CDR3. This chain's CDR3 is CSVQTSGGAWDTQYF. The CDR3 DNA is TGCAGCGTCCAGACTAGCGGGGGGGCTTGGGATACGCAGTATTTT.

V usage is TRBV10-3 and J usage is TRBJ1-1, with 12 bases aligning to TRBD1. Germline V CDR1 and CDR2: ENHRY, SYGVKD. The CDR3 totals 13 residues. With V trimmed by 10 bases and J by 5 bases, 5 bases remained unmatched. The CDR3 loop reads CASRDRGLTEAFF. The CDR3 DNA follows: TGTGCCAGCCGGGACAGGGGGCTGACTGAAGCTTTCTTT.

This chain links TRBV10-2 with TRBJ1-4, with D uncertain. Germline assignment: CDR1 WSHSY and CDR2 SAAADI. The V end was cut by 4 bases, the J end by 8 bases, with 14 bases between. The CDR3 runs 14 residues. Here the CDR3 reads CASSAVGNGEKLFF. CDR3 coding DNA: TGCGCCAGCAGTGCAGTAGGGAATGGAGAAAAACTGTTTTTT.

The V and J genes are TRBV6-6 and TRBJ1-6, with no clear D. V was cut by 7 bases and J by 9 bases, with 13 bases left in between. This CDR3 is built from 13 residues. Looked up from germline, CDR1 is MNHNY and CDR2 is SVGAGI (reference sequence). Written as DNA, the CDR3 is TGTGCCAGCATTTCCAGCTGGGGTTCACCCCTCCACTTT. This sequence encodes CASISSWGSPLHF.

The V and J genes are TRBV6-5 and TRBJ1-1, with D tentatively TRBD1 (5 bases). Deletions cut 2 bases from V and 1 base from J, with 14 bases between. The CDR3 sequence is 16 residues long. Germline CDR1 is MNHEY and CDR2 is SVGAGI. The CDR3 loop is CASSYAPGRSNTEAFF. The CDR3 coding sequence is TGTGCCAGCAGTTACGCCCCGGGACGGTCGAACACTGAAGCTTTCTTT.

This chain connects TRBV28 to TRBJ1-4; D is perhaps TRBD1 (6 bases). This CDR3 contains 16 residues. The V gene's germline CDR1 is MDHEN and CDR2 SYDVKM. V was trimmed by 2 bases and J by 2 bases, leaving 12 bases between them. As DNA, the CDR3 is TGTGCCAGCAGTTTAATGGGGGGCGGCACTAATGAAAAACTGTTTTTT. The encoded protein is CASSLMGGGTNEKLFF.

The V and J genes are TRBV7-3 and TRBJ1-2; 9 bases are shared with TRBD1. The V segment lost 6 bases and the J segment 7 bases; nucleotides outside the gene matches: 15. Germline assignment: CDR1 SGHTA and CDR2 FQGTGA. The CDR3 contains 16 residues. The CDR3 sequence: CASSQNRQGGESGYTF. The CDR3 nucleotides are TGTGCCAGCAGTCAGAACCGACAGGGGGGTGAAAGTGGCTACACCTTC.

The chain uses TRBV9 and TRBJ2-3; TRBD1 agrees at 7 bases. The CDR3 spans 14 residues. With V trimmed by 4 bases and J by 8 bases, 10 bases remained unmatched. Germline assignment: CDR1 SGDLS and CDR2 YYNGEE. The CDR3 sequence: CASSKLGGAGTQYF. CDR3 bases: TGTGCCAGCAGCAAGTTAGGGGGCGCGGGTACGCAGTATTTT. Together with reference TRBV9 and TRBJ2-3, the CDR3 gives the full variable domain: DSGVTQTPKHLITATGQRVTLRCSPRSGDLSVYWYQQSLDQGLQFLIQYYNGEERAKGNILERFSAQQFPDLHSELNLSSLELGDSALYFCASSKLGGAGTQYFGPGTRLTVL.

The chain employs TRBV5-4 and TRBJ1-2; D is perhaps TRBD1 (5 bases). V was shortened by 4 bases and J by 7 bases, with 14 bases between the two germline ends. The CDR3 totals 13 residues. Germline V gene sequence: CDR1 SGHNT, CDR2 YYREEE (reference sequence). The CDR3 sequence: CASSQGTGSGYTF. CDR3 coding DNA: TGTGCCAGCAGCCAGGGTACCGGCTCTGGCTACACCTTC.

The chain employs TRBV25-1 and TRBJ1-2; no firm D call. The CDR3 runs 16 residues. V lost 3 bases and J lost 5, with 19 bases in between. Germline lookup yields CDR1 MGHDK and CDR2 SYGVNS. The CDR3 loop reads CASSDSGPGIRYGYTF. The CDR3 bases are TGTGCCAGCAGTGATTCCGGACCGGGAATTAGGTATGGCTACACCTTC.

V gene TRBV7-9 combines with J gene TRBJ1-4; TRBD1 agrees at 7 bases. The CDR3 contains 17 residues. J gave up 8 bases and V 5 bases, and 17 bases lay outside the gene matches. Germline lookup yields CDR1 SEHNR and CDR2 FQNEAQ (reference sequence). The CDR3 nucleotides are TGTGCCAGCAGCCCCAGTCTTCAAGGGGGCGGGGGCGAAAAACTGTTTTTT. This gives the protein CASSPSLQGGGGEKLFF.

The gene calls are TRBV6-5 and TRBJ2-2; maybe TRBD2 (6 bases). The CDR3 covers 13 residues. Trimming pared 7 bases from V and 4 bases from J, leaving 10 bases between. CDR1 is MNHEY, CDR2 SVGAGI, per germline. CDR3 DNA sequence: TGTGCCAGCACCCCGGGAGTCACCGGGGAGCTGTTTTTT. Translation gives CASTPGVTGELFF.

This clone occurred once. The CDR3, as DNA: TGTGCCAGCAGTGGCGGGCGGGGAAAACATACGCAGTATTTT. This sequence encodes CASSGGRGKHTQYF. This sequence joins TRBV6-1 and TRBJ2-3; D might be TRBD2 (6 bases). The CDR3 is 14 amino acids. Germline CDR1 reads MNHNS; CDR2 reads SASEGT. Trimming took off 4 bases at V and 7 bases at J, with 15 bases between the two ends.

CDR3 region: CASSQGLVETQYF. CDR3 coding DNA: TGCGCCAGCAGCCAGGGACTGGTAGAGACCCAGTACTTC. V is TRBV5-1 and J is TRBJ2-5, with a weak D call TRBD2 (6 bases). Per the germline V gene, CDR1 is SGHRS and CDR2 is YFSETQ. Trimming cost V 4 bases and J 4 bases, with 11 bases left between them. CDR3 length: 13 amino acids.

The chain recombines TRBV28 with TRBJ1-1, with D tentatively TRBD1 (6 bases). The CDR3 is made up of 14 amino acids. V dropped 8 bases and J dropped 0 bases, with 13 bases sitting between them. From germline, CDR1 is MDHEN and CDR2 SYDVKM. The CDR3 coding sequence is TGTGCCAGCGACACCGGACAGATGAACACTGAAGCTTTCTTT. It codes for CASDTGQMNTEAFF.

The V call is TRBV19, the J call TRBJ2-1; TRBD2 aligns across 8 bases. In germline, CDR1 is LNHDA, CDR2 SQIVND (reference sequence). V was pared by 4 bases and J by 3 bases, with 8 bases of the junction left unmatched. CDR3 length equals 16 residues. CDR3 sequence (DNA): TGTGCCAGTAGTAGGCGACTAGCGACTTACTACAATGAGCAGTTCTTC. This translates into CASSRRLATYYNEQFF.

CDR3 sequence: CASNLGTGGFWQNTEAFF. The DNA of the CDR3 is TGTGCCAGTAATCTAGGGACAGGGGGCTTTTGGCAGAACACTGAAGCTTTCTTT. The chain is built from TRBV19 and TRBJ1-1; 12 nucleotides align to TRBD1. The V gene's germline CDR1 is LNHDA and CDR2 SQIVND (reference sequence). The CDR3 sequence is 18 residues long. The junction had 13 bases not matched to a gene; V was cut back by 7 bases and J by 1 base.

J is TRBJ1-4 and V is TRBV15; D is possibly TRBD1 (5 bases). V lost 1 base and J lost 7, with 28 bases in between. The length of the CDR3 is 20 residues. Germline loops: CDR1 LNHNV, CDR2 YYDKDF (reference sequence). The CDR3 spells CATSRARPVGVGWSGEKLFF. The CDR3 DNA reads as TGTGCCACCAGCAGAGCCCGTCCGGTGGGGGTGGGTTGGTCAGGTGAAAAACTGTTTTTT.

The rearrangement uses TRBV4-1 and TRBJ2-3; no reliable D call. V was shortened by 3 bases and J by 7 bases, with 8 bases between the two germline ends. CDR1 MGHRA and CDR2 YSYEKL come from the germline V gene. CDR3 length: 12 residues. The CDR3 here is CASSHTSHTQYF. Written as DNA, the CDR3 is TGCGCCAGCAGCCACACAAGTCATACGCAGTATTTT.

This chain connects TRBV29-1 to TRBJ2-3; 7 bases agree with TRBD2. The CDR3 loop spans 15 amino acids. The germline CDR1 and CDR2 sequences are SQVTM and ANQGSEA. Trimming cost V 0 bases and J 5 bases; bases outside gene matches: 8. The CDR3, as DNA: TGCAGCGTTGAAGATCATGCGGGAGTGGAAGATACGCAGTATTTT. It codes for CSVEDHAGVEDTQYF.

The genes are TRBV27 and TRBJ2-7, with D perhaps matching TRBD2 (5 bases). Germline V gives CDR1 MNHEY, CDR2 SMNVEV (reference sequence). The CDR3 totals 15 residues. V lost 3 bases and J lost 0, with 12 bases in between. In DNA, the CDR3 is TGTGCCAGCAGTTTGATGGACTCCTACTCCTACGAGCAGTACTTC. Amino acids: CASSLMDSYSYEQYF.

This chain links TRBV7-2 with TRBJ1-1, with 7 bases identical to TRBD1. CDR1 and CDR2 from the germline V gene are SGHTA and FQGNSA. Trimming cost V 5 bases and J 6 bases; bases outside gene matches: 12. The CDR3 is made up of 15 amino acids. The CDR3 DNA follows: TGTGCCAGCAGCATGTCCAGGGGGGGCAGCGCTGAAGCTTTCTTT. Translation: CASSMSRGGSAEAFF.

This clone was seen a handful of times. The V call is TRBV4-1, the J call TRBJ2-7; perhaps D is TRBD1 or TRBD2 (6 bases each). The CDR3 is 15 amino acids. Germline loops: CDR1 MGHRA, CDR2 YSYEKL. V dropped 0 bases and J dropped 6 bases, with 15 bases sitting between them. CDR3 amino acids: CASSQDMEGVGEQYF. Written as DNA, the CDR3 is TGCGCCAGCAGCCAAGATATGGAGGGGGTGGGCGAGCAGTACTTC.

This chain uses TRBV4-1 with TRBJ2-1; D uncertain. Germline V lookup: CDR1 MGHRA, CDR2 YSYEKL. The CDR3 has 17 residues. Between the trimmed V and J ends, which lost 0 bases and 0 bases, there was a span of 12 bases. CDR3 loop: CASSQDARPSSYNEQFF. The CDR3 coding sequence is TGCGCCAGCAGCCAAGATGCCCGACCCTCCTCCTACAATGAGCAGTTCTTC.

This chain links TRBV6-1 with TRBJ1-6; maybe TRBD1 (6 bases). The length of the CDR3 is 13 residues. Trimming cost V 1 base and J 10 bases, with 8 bases left between them. Germline assignment: CDR1 MNHNS and CDR2 SASEGT. CDR3 bases: TGTGCCAGCAGTGAAGGGGGGCCCTCACCCCTCCACTTT. The encoded protein is CASSEGGPSPLHF.